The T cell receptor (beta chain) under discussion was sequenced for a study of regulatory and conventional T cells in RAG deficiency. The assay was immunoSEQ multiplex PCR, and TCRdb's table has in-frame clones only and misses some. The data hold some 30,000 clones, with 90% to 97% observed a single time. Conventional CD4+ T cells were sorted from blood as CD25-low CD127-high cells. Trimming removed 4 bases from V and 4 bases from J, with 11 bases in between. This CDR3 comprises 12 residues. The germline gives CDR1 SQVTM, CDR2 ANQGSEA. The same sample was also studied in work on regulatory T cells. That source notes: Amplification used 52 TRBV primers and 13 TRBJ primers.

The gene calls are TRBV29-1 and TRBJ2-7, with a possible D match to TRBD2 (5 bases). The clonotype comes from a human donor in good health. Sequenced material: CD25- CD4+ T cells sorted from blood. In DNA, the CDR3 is TGCAGCGTTGCCTCGGACTCGTACGAGCAGTACTTC. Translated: CSVASDSYEQYF.